These T cell receptor beta chains were read from a single sample in a study of T cells after yellow fever vaccination. Each CDR3 protein gets one entry after TCRdb re-called the 5' RACE reads with MiXCR. The sample gives some 320,000 distinct CDR3 sequences, about 9.5% of which show up once; 18% is in the top ten. The sample consisted of PBMCs, taken on the day of the first yellow fever vaccination. The receptors were gathered from a man between 18 and 35 years old who received the YFV17D yellow fever vaccine. CDR3s include the opening cysteine and the closing phenylalanine or tryptophan. The D gene is left open where the match is weak. Clone size, where shown, is once, few, many, or a class for clones that have expanded.

v_call	j_call	d_call	clone_size	cdr3_aa	cdr3_nt
TRBV20-1	TRBJ1-1	NA	few	CSASSMNTEAFF	TGCAGTGCTAGCAGCATGAACACTGAAGCTTTCTTT
TRBV6-5	TRBJ1-2	NA	many	CASSYNNYYGYTF	TGTGCCAGCAGTTACAACAATTACTATGGCTACACCTTC
TRBV4-3	TRBJ2-3	NA	many	CASSQSRGRTDTQYF	TGCGCCAGCAGCCAAAGCCGGGGGCGCACAGATACGCAGTATTTT
TRBV27	TRBJ2-5	NA	NA	CASSPTRPDRLGETQYF	TGTGCCAGCAGTCCCACCCGCCCGGACCGCCTTGGGGAGACCCAGTACTTC
TRBV11-2	TRBJ1-6	NA	few	CASSPKPGRLLDNSPLHF	TGTGCCAGCAGCCCAAAACCGGGTCGTCTTTTGGATAATTCACCCCTCCACTTT
TRBV6-2/TRBV6-3	TRBJ2-1	NA	NA	CASSSSAPNGEQFF	TGTGCCAGCAGTTCGAGCGCGCCGAACGGGGAGCAGTTCTTC
TRBV5-1	TRBJ2-3	NA	NA	CASSLEGAATTTDTQYF	TGCGCCAGCAGCTTGGAAGGGGCAGCAACTACCACAGATACGCAGTATTTT
TRBV20-1	TRBJ1-6	NA	few	CSARPAPDVNSPLHF	TGCAGTGCTAGACCCGCACCAGACGTGAATTCACCCCTCCACTTT
TRBV6-1	TRBJ2-7	TRBD2	NA	CASSEGVAGFEQYF	TGTGCCAGCAGTGAAGGGGTAGCGGGGTTTGAGCAGTACTTC
TRBV2	TRBJ1-4	TRBD1	NA	CASLWDRENEKLFF	TGTGCCAGCCTCTGGGACAGGGAAAATGAAAAACTGTTTTTT
TRBV5-1	TRBJ1-5	NA	few	CASSLVGDSNQPQHF	TGCGCCAGCAGCTTGGTTGGGGATAGCAATCAGCCCCAGCATTTT
TRBV10-3	TRBJ2-3	NA	few	CAISESRADTQYF	TGTGCCATCAGTGAGTCGAGGGCAGATACGCAGTATTTT
TRBV12-3/TRBV12-4	TRBJ2-7	NA	NA	CASTGRRGSYEPYF	TGTGCCAGCACAGGCAGAAGGGGCTCCTACGAGCCGTACTTC
TRBV24-1	TRBJ2-2	NA	NA	CATSDELTGELFF	TGTGCCACCAGTGATGAGCTCACCGGGGAGCTGTTTTTT
TRBV18	TRBJ1-6	NA	few	CASSTGSSPLHF	TGTGCCAGCTCAACAGGGTCATCCCCCCTCCACTTT
TRBV25-1	TRBJ2-5	NA	many	CAAGEGRQTQYF	TGTGCCGCAGGAGAGGGGAGGCAGACCCAGTACTTC
TRBV7-9	TRBJ1-1	TRBD1	many	CASSFGTGNTEAFF	TGTGCCAGCAGTTTCGGGACAGGGAACACTGAAGCTTTCTTT